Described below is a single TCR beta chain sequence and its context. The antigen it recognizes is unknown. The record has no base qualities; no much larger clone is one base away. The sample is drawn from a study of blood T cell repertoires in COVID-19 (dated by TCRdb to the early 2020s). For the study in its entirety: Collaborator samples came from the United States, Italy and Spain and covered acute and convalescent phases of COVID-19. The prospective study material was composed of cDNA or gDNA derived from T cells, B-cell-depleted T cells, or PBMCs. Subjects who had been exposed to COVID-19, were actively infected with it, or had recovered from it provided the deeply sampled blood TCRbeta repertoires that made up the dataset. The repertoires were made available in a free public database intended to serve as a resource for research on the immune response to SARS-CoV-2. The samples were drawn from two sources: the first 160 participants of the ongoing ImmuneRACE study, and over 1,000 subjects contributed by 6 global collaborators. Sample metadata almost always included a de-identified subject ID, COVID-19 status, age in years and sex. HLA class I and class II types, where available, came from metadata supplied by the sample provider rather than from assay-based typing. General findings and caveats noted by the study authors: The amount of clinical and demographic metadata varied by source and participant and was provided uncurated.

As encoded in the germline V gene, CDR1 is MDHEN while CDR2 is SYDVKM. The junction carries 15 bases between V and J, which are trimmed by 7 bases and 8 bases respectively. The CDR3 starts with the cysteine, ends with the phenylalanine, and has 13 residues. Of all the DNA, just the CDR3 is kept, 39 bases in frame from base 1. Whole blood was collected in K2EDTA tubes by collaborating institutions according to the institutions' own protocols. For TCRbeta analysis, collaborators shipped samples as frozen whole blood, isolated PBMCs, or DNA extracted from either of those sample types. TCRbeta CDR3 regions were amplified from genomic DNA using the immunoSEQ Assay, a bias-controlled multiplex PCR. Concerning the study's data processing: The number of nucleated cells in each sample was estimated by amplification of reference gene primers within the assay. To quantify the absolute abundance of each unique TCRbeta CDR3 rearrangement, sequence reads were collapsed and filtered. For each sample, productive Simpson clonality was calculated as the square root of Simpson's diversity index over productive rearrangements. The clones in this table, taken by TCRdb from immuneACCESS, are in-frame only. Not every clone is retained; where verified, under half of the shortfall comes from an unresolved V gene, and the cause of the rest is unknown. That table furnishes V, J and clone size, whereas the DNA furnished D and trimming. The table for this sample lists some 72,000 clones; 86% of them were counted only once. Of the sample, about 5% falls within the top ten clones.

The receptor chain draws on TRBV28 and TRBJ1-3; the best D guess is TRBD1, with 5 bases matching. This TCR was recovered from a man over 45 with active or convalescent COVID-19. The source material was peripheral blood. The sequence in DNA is TGTGCCAGCAATTCGGGGGTGAGAGACACCATATATTTT. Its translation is CASNSGVRDTIYF.